This is a list of T cell receptor beta chains from one sample in a study of neoadjuvant nivolumab and ipilimumab in lung cancer. Sequencing used immunoSEQ multiplex PCR; TCRdb keeps in-frame clones, though not all of them. Seen here are 30,000 or so clones, 75% to 95% observed once, and the top ten hold roughly 4.5%. Sample: peripheral blood, taken after neoadjuvant nivolumab, alone or with ipilimumab, at or shortly before surgery. The receptors originated from an adult with non-small cell lung cancer. Both conserved end residues are part of each CDR3. D genes are given only for firm matches. Rows may omit the clone size; those that give it use once, few, many or a size class.

d_gene | abundance | j_gene | v_gene | CDR3aa | CDR3nt
. | . | TRBJ2-7 | TRBV6-6 | CASSWEKPSYEQYF | TGTGCCAGCAGTTGGGAGAAGCCCTCCTACGAGCAGTACTTC
. | . | TRBJ2-7 | TRBV2 | CASSVGVEQYF | TGTGCCAGCAGTGTCGGGGTCGAGCAGTACTTC
TRBD2 | . | TRBJ2-5 | TRBV9 | CASSQTSGGAFETQYF | TGTGCCAGCAGCCAAACTAGCGGGGGGGCCTTTGAGACCCAGTACTTC
. | . | TRBJ1-2 | TRBV29-1 | CSVEGGYGYTF | TGCAGCGTTGAAGGTGGCTATGGCTACACCTTC
. | . | TRBJ2-7 | TRBV2 | CASRQSYEQYF | TGTGCCAGCAGACAGAGCTACGAGCAGTACTTC
. | . | TRBJ1-1 | TRBV6-5 | CASRPLQKNTEAFF | TGTGCCAGCAGGCCACTACAGAAGAACACTGAAGCTTTCTTT
. | . | TRBJ2-3 | TRBV18 | CASSPPSTDTQYF | TGTGCCAGCTCACCACCGAGCACAGATACGCAGTATTTT
. | . | TRBJ2-7 | TRBV6-5 | CASGTAGSYEQYF | TGTGCCAGCGGGACGGCAGGGTCCTACGAGCAGTACTTC
TRBD1 | . | TRBJ2-7 | TRBV5-1 | CASRRDTGAYEQYF | TGCGCCAGCAGACGGGATACAGGGGCCTACGAGCAGTACTTC
TRBD1 | . | TRBJ2-6 | TRBV6-6 | CATQDRGDGANVLTF | TGTGCCACTCAAGACAGGGGAGATGGGGCCAACGTCCTGACTTTC
. | . | TRBJ2-7 | TRBV28 | CASRRQRSYEQYF | TGTGCCAGCCGACGACAGAGGTCCTACGAGCAGTACTTC
TRBD2 | . | TRBJ2-7 | TRBV6-6 | CASSPRGSGGSHEQYF | TGTGCCAGCAGTCCTCGAGGGAGCGGGGGTTCCCACGAGCAGTACTTC
. | . | TRBJ1-2 | TRBV7-2 | CASSSTGTEDYGYTF | TGTGCCAGCAGCTCCACCGGCACGGAGGACTATGGCTACACCTTC
TRBD1 | . | TRBJ2-2 | TRBV6-1 | CASSEGTGGTGELFF | TGTGCCAGCAGTGAGGGGACAGGGGGTACCGGGGAGCTGTTTTTT
. | . | TRBJ2-3 | TRBV5-1 | CASSLASGGAQDTQYF | TGCGCCAGCAGCTTGGCCTCGGGTGGTGCACAGGATACGCAGTATTTT
. | once | TRBJ2-7 | TRBV7-2 | CASSLVSGGSYEQYF | TGTGCCAGCAGCTTAGTGTCAGGAGGGTCCTACGAGCAGTACTTC